This T cell receptor (beta chain) was found in a study of T cell clones after liver transplantation. The wider study: Standard immunosuppression, with no induction, continued until 12-24 months after transplant. Timepoints were pre-transplant, pre-withdrawal, and after withdrawal was completed or failed.

The data were produced by immunoSEQ multiplex PCR, yet TCRdb's version contains in-frame clones alone and is incomplete. The table lists some 80,000 clones, roughly 84% of them singletons, with around 2.2% in the top ten. A word on this clone: Its specificity is not known.

This CDR3 contains 15 residues. With V trimmed by 3 bases and J by 10 bases, 9 bases remained unmatched. Germline V gives CDR1 LNHDA, CDR2 SQIVND (reference sequence). Study-wide results and limits: Graft donor-reactive T cells possibly entered the graft instead of undergoing deletion.

This sequence originates from a human patient who received a liver transplant. A subset of T cells may come from the graft donor. The specimen was CD4+ T cells from blood, collected around 50 months after liver transplant. This rearrangement joins TRBV19 to TRBJ1-6; 7 bases line up with TRBD1. CDR3 sequence reads: CASSMQTGSSSPLHF. CDR3 DNA: TGTGCCAGTAGTATGCAGACAGGGTCTTCCTCACCCCTCCACTTT.